These T cell receptor beta chains were read from a single sample in a study of response to subunit inactivated influenza vaccine. One entry per CDR3 protein, called by TCRdb with MiXCR from the RT-PCR reads. The sample shows fewer than 650,000 distinct CDR3 sequences, over 10% of them seen only once. This sample comprised PBMCs from blood, obtained 40 to 50 days after vaccination. These receptors originate from a man between 50 and 59 years old who received an inactivated influenza vaccine. CDR3s leave out the opening cysteine and the closing phenylalanine or tryptophan. Not every row has a clone size; where given, it reads once, few, many or a size class.

v_gene: TRBV7-9; abundance: few; CDR3aa: ASSPSAQNTEDF
v_gene: TRBV4-2; abundance: few; CDR3aa: ASSPALWNEQF
v_gene: TRBV28; abundance: once; CDR3aa: ASSLASLWGSTGELF
v_gene: TRBV6-1; abundance: NA; CDR3aa: ASSEFPNKTQY
v_gene: TRBV12-3/TRBV12-4; abundance: few; CDR3aa: ASSLAGLWTQY
v_gene: TRBV15; abundance: few; CDR3aa: ATSRGWGSTEAF
v_gene: TRBV20-1; abundance: NA; CDR3aa: SATPGQGALEDTQY
v_gene: TRBV5-6; abundance: many; CDR3aa: ASSLTNTLAKNIQY
v_gene: TRBV20-1; abundance: NA; CDR3aa: SANTGNEQY
v_gene: TRBV5-1; abundance: few; CDR3aa: ASSRTGSGNEQF
v_gene: TRBV7-2; abundance: few; CDR3aa: ASSLRTKQETQY
v_gene: TRBV15; abundance: NA; CDR3aa: ATSRPGQPGNTGELF
v_gene: TRBV7-9; abundance: NA; CDR3aa: ASSLETGRSTEAF
v_gene: TRBV3-1; abundance: many; CDR3aa: ASSQDHGGVTQY
v_gene: TRBV20-1; abundance: NA; CDR3aa: SAEDGTDYNEQF
v_gene: TRBV18; abundance: few; CDR3aa: ASSIRGALDTQY
v_gene: TRBV4-3; abundance: NA; CDR3aa: ASSQGGLGSGYGYT
v_gene: TRBV4-3; abundance: NA; CDR3aa: ASSPGGGADEQF
v_gene: TRBV6-5; abundance: many; CDR3aa: ASSYSVTYEQY
v_gene: TRBV10-3; abundance: many; CDR3aa: AISAGSTDTQY
v_gene: TRBV5-1; abundance: many; CDR3aa: ASSLDKNEKLF
v_gene: TRBV5-1; abundance: few; CDR3aa: ASSVRIQGGNTEAF
v_gene: TRBV4-1; abundance: NA; CDR3aa: ASSQEPTSDTQY
v_gene: TRBV29-1; abundance: many; CDR3aa: SVVAGPYEQY
v_gene: TRBV4-3; abundance: NA; CDR3aa: ASSSLGPEFGSGETQY
v_gene: TRBV18; abundance: few; CDR3aa: ASSPIGPGLSYEQY
v_gene: TRBV12-3/TRBV12-4; abundance: once; CDR3aa: ASSYGGIMNTEAF
v_gene: TRBV3-1; abundance: few; CDR3aa: ASSPPPPASAEAF
v_gene: TRBV5-1; abundance: once; CDR3aa: ASTRGQGRDTQY
v_gene: TRBV7-3; abundance: NA; CDR3aa: ASSLNRGGTQY
v_gene: TRBV7-8; abundance: NA; CDR3aa: ASSLVASQETQY
v_gene: TRBV6-1; abundance: few; CDR3aa: ASHGQGGAEAF
v_gene: TRBV18; abundance: NA; CDR3aa: ASSPNINGYT
v_gene: TRBV2; abundance: few; CDR3aa: ASSDQNTEAF
v_gene: TRBV5-8; abundance: few; CDR3aa: ATTGSPRNIQY
v_gene: TRBV12-3/TRBV12-4; abundance: many; CDR3aa: ASSSGTANQPQH